This T cell receptor (beta chain) derives from a study of blood T cell repertoires in COVID-19 (TCRdb year 2020). For the study in its entirety: The collaborator samples originated in the United States, Italy and Spain and spanned the acute and convalescent phases of COVID-19. The material from the prospective study consisted of cDNA or gDNA derived from T cells, B-cell-depleted T cells, or PBMCs. Samples were obtained from the ongoing ImmuneRACE study (first 160 participants) and from over 1,000 subjects provided by 6 global collaborators. HLA class I and class II types, where available, came from metadata supplied by the sample provider rather than from assay-based typing. Subjects who had been exposed to COVID-19, were actively infected with it, or had recovered from it provided the deeply sampled blood TCRbeta repertoires that made up the dataset. A de-identified subject ID, COVID-19 status, age in years and sex were almost always included in the sample metadata. The repertoires were made available in a free public database intended to serve as a resource for research on the immune response to SARS-CoV-2.

The study at large found these results: The quantity of clinical and demographic metadata differed by source and by participant and was supplied without curation.

In regard to this clone: The specificity of this receptor is unknown. No qualities accompany the bases; no much larger clone lies one base away.

Participants in the prospective study were aged roughly 18 to 100 years, lived in about two dozen United States geographic areas, and enrolled through a virtual design. In the prospective study, cohorts were assigned on the basis of participant-reported clinical history obtained from a screening survey and a study questionnaire. Recovered participants in ImmuneRACE Cohort 3 were defined by two consecutive negative NP/OP PCR tests, clearance by a healthcare professional, or resolution of symptoms. In the prospective study, mobile phlebotomists collected whole blood, serum and a nasopharyngeal or oropharyngeal swab from each participant. Over a roughly 2-month period, participants in the prospective study had the option of providing additional blood draws and questionnaires. Prospective study blood samples were shipped either frozen or at room temperature before DNA extraction. The CDR3 numbers 13 residues from cysteine through phenylalanine. The entry retains the CDR3 DNA only, 39 bases that are in frame from base 1. Relative to germline, V is 3 bases shorter and J is 5 bases shorter, with 11 bases between their ends.

TCRbeta CDR3 regions were amplified from genomic DNA by means of the immunoSEQ Assay, a bias-controlled multiplex PCR. In the source study's methods: Within the assay, amplification of reference gene primers was used to estimate how many nucleated cells each sample contained. Sequence reads were collapsed and filtered to measure the absolute abundance of every unique TCRbeta CDR3 rearrangement. For each sample, productive Simpson clonality was calculated as the square root of Simpson's diversity index across productive rearrangements. TCRdb retrieved this table from immuneACCESS and kept in-frame rearrangements only. Not all clones are present; in checked studies, unresolved V genes account for under half, and no reason is known for the remainder. That table gives V, J and clone size, and the DNA gave D and trimming. For this sample the table gives 350,000 or so clones, of which 92% were detected only once. About 18% of the sample comes from the top ten.

The rearranged segments are TRBV12-3 or TRBV12-4 and TRBJ2-7, with TRBD2 as a weak D call on 5 bases. The sample taken for sequencing was PBMCs or T cells enriched from blood (not recorded which). This receptor was obtained from a woman aged 25 to 39 who had recovered from COVID-19. The DNA sequence is as follows: TGTGCCAGCAGTTTTCGCCCCGGGGACGAGCAGTACTTC. It encodes CASSFRPGDEQYF.